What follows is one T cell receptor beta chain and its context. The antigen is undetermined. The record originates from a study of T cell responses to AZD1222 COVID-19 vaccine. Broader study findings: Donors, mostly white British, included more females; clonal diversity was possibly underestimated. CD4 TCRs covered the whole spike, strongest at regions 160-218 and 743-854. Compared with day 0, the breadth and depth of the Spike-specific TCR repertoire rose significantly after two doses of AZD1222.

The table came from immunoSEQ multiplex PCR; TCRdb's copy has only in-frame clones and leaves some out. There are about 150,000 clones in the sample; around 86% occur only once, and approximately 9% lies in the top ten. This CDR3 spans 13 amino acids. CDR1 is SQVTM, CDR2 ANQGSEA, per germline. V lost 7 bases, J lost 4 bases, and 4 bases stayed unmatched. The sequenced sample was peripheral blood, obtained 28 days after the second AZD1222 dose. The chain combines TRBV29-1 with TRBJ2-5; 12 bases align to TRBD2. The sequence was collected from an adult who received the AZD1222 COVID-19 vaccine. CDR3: CSALTSGRETQYF. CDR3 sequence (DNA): TGCAGCGCCCTGACTAGCGGGAGAGAGACCCAGTACTTC. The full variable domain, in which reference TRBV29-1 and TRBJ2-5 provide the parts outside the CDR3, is SAVISQKPSRDICQRGTSLTIQCQVDSQVTMMFWYRQQPGQSLTLIATANQGSEATYESGFVIDKFPISRPNLTFSTLTVSNMSPEDSSIYLCSALTSGRETQYFGPGTRLLVL.